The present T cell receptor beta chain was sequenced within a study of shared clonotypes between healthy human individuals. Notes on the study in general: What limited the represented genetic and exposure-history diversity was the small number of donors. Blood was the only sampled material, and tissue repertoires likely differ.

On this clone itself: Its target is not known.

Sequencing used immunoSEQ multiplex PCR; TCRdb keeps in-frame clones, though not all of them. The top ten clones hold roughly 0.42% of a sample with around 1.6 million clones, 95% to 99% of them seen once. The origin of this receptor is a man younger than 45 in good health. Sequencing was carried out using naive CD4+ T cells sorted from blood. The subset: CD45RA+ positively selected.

CDR3 loop: CASSKQVAGESRGEQYF. The CDR3 bases are TGTGCCAGCAGCAAGCAAGTTGCGGGAGAGAGTCGGGGTGAGCAGTACTTC. This chain links TRBV21-1 with TRBJ2-7; the DNA was not used to check the table's D call, TRBD2. TRBV21-1 is tagged as a pseudogene. This CDR3 has 17 amino acids.